The T cell receptor beta chain described here comes from a study of T cells in Graves' hyperthyroidism and ophthalmopathy. Looking at the study overall: Upon initial diagnosis and before any treatment, peripheral blood was collected.

TCR beta CDR3 regions were amplified from RNA. A first-round RT-PCR of the TCR CDR3 used the HTBI primer set. MiXCR was run by TCRdb on the multiplex PCR reads, yielding one entry per CDR3 protein. This sample has fewer than 450,000 distinct CDR3 sequences; roughly an eighth occur once, and the top ten carry 25% to 30%. In its sample, this clonotype was seen many times. Antigen unknown. General observations from the study: A median about 6 months before onset, the model predicted ophthalmopathy. Most expanded thyroid clonotypes above 0.001 recurred in blood.

The receptor was isolated from a man aged 45-60 years with Graves' ophthalmopathy. Sequencing was performed on blood.

Here the CDR3 DNA reads TGTGCCAGCAGTGGGACTAGTCTCTACGAGCAGTACTTC. Translated, it gives CASSGTSLYEQYF. The gene calls are TRBV2 and TRBJ2-7; 7 positions match TRBD2. The CDR3 runs to 13 residues. V gave up 4 bases and J gave up 3 bases; unmatched junction bases: 3. Germline CDR1 reads SNHLY; CDR2 reads FYNNEI.